This entry lists 2 T cell receptor beta chains sequenced from one sample in a study of T cells in Graves' hyperthyroidism and ophthalmopathy. From RNA transcripts, TCR beta CDR3 regions were amplified. HTBI primers drove first-round RT-PCR of the TCR CDR3. TCRdb analysed the multiplex PCR reads with MiXCR anew, one entry per CDR3 protein. This table holds about 680,000 distinct CDR3 sequences, roughly a third found once. What was sequenced was blood. The receptor source for this set is a woman aged 40 to 50 with Graves' hyperthyroidism.

The table lists this clonotype with a few counts. The chain combines TRBV7-8 with TRBJ1-1; D possibly corresponds to TRBD1 (5 bases). Looked up from germline, CDR1 is SGHVS and CDR2 is FQNEAQ. V gave up 4 bases and J gave up 1 base, with 16 bases separating them. The CDR3 totals 16 residues. The CDR3 loop is CASSSSPSTGNTEAFF. CDR3 nucleotide sequence: TGTGCCAGCAGCTCGTCCCCCTCAACAGGGAACACTGAAGCTTTCTTT.

This clonotype showed up just a few times. CDR3 in DNA: TGTGCCAGCAGCCCGGGACTAGCGGGAGTATCGTACGAGCAGTACTTC. This codes for CASSPGLAGVSYEQYF. This chain joins TRBV12-3 or TRBV12-4 and TRBJ2-7; TRBD2 agrees at 14 bases. The junction had 8 bases not matched to a gene; V was cut back by 6 bases and J by 4 bases. There are 16 residues in the CDR3.